What follows is one TCR beta chain and its context. Antigen: not known. Looked up from germline, CDR1 is SGHVS and CDR2 is FQNEAQ. The CDR3 has 13 amino acids. V was shortened by 3 bases and J by 3 bases, with 8 bases between the two germline ends. The data were taken from a study of T cell responses to AZD1222 COVID-19 vaccine. For the study at large: Pooling of second doses given at about 4 or about 12 weeks was done. Study conclusions and caveats: Without day 14 samples, only post-peak T cell repertoires were studied. At 160-218 and 743-854, vaccine-associated CD4 TCRs were dominant, and they spanned spike. The study found Spike-specific TCR breadth and depth rose after two AZD1222 doses.

Sequencing was performed with immunoSEQ multiplex PCR; in TCRdb, only in-frame clones are kept and a portion is missing. Here the sample spans some 97,000 clones, about 93% being singletons. This chain uses TRBV7-8 with TRBJ1-2; no clear D gene. The source of this sequence is an adult in good health. This sample comprised peripheral blood, obtained on day 0 of AZD1222 vaccination. CDR3 nucleotide sequence: TGTGCCAGCAGCTTGCATACCCACTATGGCTACACCTTC. This gives the protein CASSLHTHYGYTF.